A single sample gave rise to the 26 T cell receptor beta chains below, sequenced in a study of blood T cell repertoires in COVID-19 (dated by TCRdb to 2020 to 2021). Preparation of the library involved the immunoSEQ multiplex PCR assay. What TCRdb holds here is the immuneACCESS table cut down to in-frame rearrangements. Part of the clones is not present; checked against another copy, under half of the missing clones reflect an unresolved V gene, and the others are unexplained. The table for this sample lists hundreds of thousands of clones; roughly four fifths of them were counted only once. The leading ten clones occupy more than 4.5% of the sample. Material: PBMCs or T cells enriched from blood (not recorded which). These receptor sequences come from a woman between 50 and 59 years old who had been exposed to COVID-19.

The rearrangement uses TRBV5-4 and TRBJ2-2, with 10 bases lining up with TRBD1. Looked up from germline, CDR1 is SGHNT and CDR2 is YYREEE (reference sequence). V was clipped by 4 bases and J by 8 bases; unmatched bases: 11. CDR3 length: 16 amino acids. CDR3 sequence: CASSQSRDRGLGELFF. CDR3 coding DNA: TGTGCCAGCAGCCAAAGTCGGGACAGGGGCCTAGGGGAGCTGTTTTTT.

In this sample, this clone turned up once. The rearrangement links TRBV7-9 to TRBJ2-5; 8 bases fit TRBD2. Trimming cost V 0 bases and J 3 bases; bases outside gene matches: 3. Per the germline V gene, CDR1 is SEHNR and CDR2 is FQNEAQ (reference sequence). The CDR3 contains 15 residues. The CDR3 DNA is TGTGCCAGCAGCTTAGCCGGGGGGGCTGAAGAGACCCAGTACTTC. It yields the protein CASSLAGGAEETQYF.

This chain connects TRBV6-1 to TRBJ1-1; weak D call: TRBD1 (5 bases). V was pared by 3 bases and J by 11 bases, with 13 bases between. The CDR3 covers 12 residues. From germline, CDR1 is MNHNS and CDR2 SASEGT. The CDR3 is CASSDRVGRAFF. CDR3 sequence (DNA): TGTGCCAGCAGTGACAGGGTAGGTCGGGCTTTCTTT.

This rearrangement joins TRBV4-2 to TRBJ2-7, with 9 bases aligning to TRBD2. The CDR3 sequence is 19 residues long. CDR1 is LGHNA and CDR2 is YNFKEQ in the germline V gene. Unmatched junction bases numbered 16, after V lost 1 base and J lost 3 bases. The CDR3 sequence is CASSQVSASGGPKLYEQYF. Written as DNA, the CDR3 is TGTGCCAGCAGCCAAGTCTCGGCCAGCGGGGGGCCGAAGCTCTACGAGCAGTACTTC.

A note on this clone: The sample has other DNA sequences that encode this CDR3 too. The genes are TRBV12-5 and TRBJ2-6; D is ambiguous. CDR1 is LGHNT and CDR2 is FRNRAP in the germline V gene. This CDR3 contains 13 residues. V lost 6 bases and J lost 1, with 4 bases in between. CDR3 region: CASGLSGANVLTF. DNA for the CDR3: TGTGCTAGTGGCCTTTCTGGGGCCAACGTCCTGACTTTC.

This rearrangement joins TRBV3-1 (or the pseudogene TRBV3-2) to TRBJ1-3; 7 bases fit TRBD1. The CDR3 loop spans 16 amino acids. The germline V gene has CDR1 LGHDT and CDR2 YNNKEL (reference sequence). The J segment lost 0 bases and the V segment lost 4 bases, leaving 6 bases of the junction unmatched. As DNA, the CDR3 is TGTGCCAGCAGCCCCCGCGGGACAGTCTCTGGAAACACCATATATTTT. It specifies CASSPRGTVSGNTIYF.

The chain employs TRBV24-1 and TRBJ2-1; 14 nucleotides match TRBD2. CDR1 KGHDR and CDR2 SFDVKD come from the germline V gene. V dropped 3 bases and J dropped 7; count of bases not matched to a gene: 7. The CDR3 covers 17 residues. The CDR3 DNA reads as TGTGCCACCAGTGATCGCCGGACTAGCGGGGGGTGGAATGAGCAGTTCTTC. Translated, it gives CATSDRRTSGGWNEQFF.

The chain carries TRBV6-5 and TRBJ1-5; perhaps TRBD1 as D (5 bases). V lost 2 bases to trimming and J lost 0 bases, with 8 bases between them. Germline lookup yields CDR1 MNHEY and CDR2 SVGAGI. The CDR3 length is 15 residues. The CDR3 DNA reads as TGTGCCAGCAGTTACCCGACAGTTAGCAATCAGCCCCAGCATTTT. Protein sequence: CASSYPTVSNQPQHF.

The chain carries TRBV24-1 and TRBJ2-4; 7 nucleotides align to TRBD1. Germline V gives CDR1 KGHDR, CDR2 SFDVKD. V shed 0 bases, J shed 3 bases, and the junction held 7 bases outside the gene matches. The CDR3 runs to 17 residues. The CDR3 region has the DNA TGTGCCACCAGTGATTTGGAGGGGGCGCGAGGCAAAAACATTCAGTACTTC. Residues: CATSDLEGARGKNIQYF.

This sequence joins TRBV19 and TRBJ2-1, with TRBD2 matching 8 bases. The CDR3 sequence is 16 residues long. With 4 bases clipped from V and 0 bases from J, the junction kept 5 bases outside the gene matches. Germline CDR1 LNHDA, CDR2 SQIVND (reference sequence). The CDR3 DNA is TGTGCCAGTAGTAGACGTCGGGGGGGCTCCTACAATGAGCAGTTCTTC. As protein: CASSRRRGGSYNEQFF.

The chain joins TRBV18 to TRBJ2-3; 7 nucleotides line up with TRBD1. CDR3 size: 15 residues. V shed 4 bases, J shed 2 bases, and the junction held 6 bases outside the gene matches. Germline lookup yields CDR1 KGHSH and CDR2 LQKENI. The CDR3 DNA reads TGTGCCAGCTCACGAGACAGGGTAGACACAGATACGCAGTATTTT. Translation gives CASSRDRVDTDTQYF.

V is TRBV12-3 or TRBV12-4 and J is TRBJ1-2; 7 nucleotides line up with TRBD1. V lost 5 bases and J lost 8; bases outside the gene matches: 8. The CDR3 runs 13 residues. The CDR3 bases are TGTGCCAGCAGTCCACAGGGGCCTAAAGGCTACACCTTC. Its translation is CASSPQGPKGYTF.

The chain employs TRBV4-1 and TRBJ1-5; the D is unclear. V lost 1 base to trimming and J lost 2 bases, with 9 bases between them. In germline, CDR1 is MGHRA, CDR2 YSYEKL. The CDR3 runs 15 residues. The chain's CDR3 is CASSQAASRNQPQHF. CDR3 DNA: TGCGCCAGCAGCCAAGCAGCGTCTCGCAATCAGCCCCAGCATTTT.

The CDR3, as DNA: TGTGCCAGCAGCTTACCGGGGGGGGCCAGAAGCACAGATACGCAGTATTTT. It specifies CASSLPGGARSTDTQYF. The genes are TRBV7-6 and TRBJ2-3; 8 bases are shared with TRBD2. CDR1 and CDR2 (germline): SGHVS, FNYEAQ. Losses at the gene ends were 2 bases for V and 0 bases for J; bases not matched to a gene: 7. The CDR3 totals 17 residues. The whole variable domain, remainder taken from reference TRBV7-6 and TRBJ2-3, is GAGVSQSPRYKVTKRGQDVALRCDPISGHVSLYWYRQALGQGPEFLTYFNYEAQQDKSGLPNDRFSAERPEGSISTLTIQRTEQRDSAMYRCASSLPGGARSTDTQYFGPGTRLTVL.

The chain links TRBV5-1 to TRBJ1-2, with 9 bases aligning to TRBD1. Germline CDR1 and CDR2: SGHRS and YFSETQ. The CDR3 loop spans 15 amino acids. V gave up 3 bases and J gave up 8 bases; unmatched junction bases: 11. Here the CDR3 reads CASSSSPGQGQGYTF. The CDR3 DNA sequence: TGCGCCAGCAGCTCCTCTCCGGGACAGGGTCAGGGCTACACCTTC.

V gene TRBV4-2 combines with J gene TRBJ2-1; 9 nucleotides match TRBD2. Losses at the gene ends were 4 bases for V and 5 bases for J; bases not matched to a gene: 6. The CDR3 loop spans 15 amino acids. In germline, CDR1 is LGHNA, CDR2 YNFKEQ. The chain's CDR3 is CASSPSGGTNNEQFF. Written as DNA, the CDR3 is TGTGCCAGCAGCCCCAGCGGGGGGACTAACAATGAGCAGTTCTTC.

The chain recombines TRBV6-6 with TRBJ1-2, with 7 bases that match TRBD1. The germline CDR1 and CDR2 sequences are MNHNY and SVGAGI (reference sequence). The CDR3 length is 16 residues. V lost 0 bases, J lost 5 bases, and 9 bases stayed unmatched. In nucleotides, the CDR3 is TGTGCCAGCAGTTACTCGGAGGGGGCGCTTTCGTATGGCTACACCTTC. It is translated as CASSYSEGALSYGYTF.

The CDR3 protein is CASSQRSGGYEQYF. As DNA, the CDR3 is TGTGCCAGCAGCCAAAGGAGCGGGGGCTACGAGCAGTACTTC. The chain is built from TRBV3-1 (or the pseudogene TRBV3-2) and TRBJ2-7; 8 bases match TRBD2. This CDR3 spans 14 amino acids. The V gene end was trimmed by 2 bases and the J gene end by 3 bases; junction bases not matched to a gene: 3. Germline V lookup: CDR1 LGHDT, CDR2 YNNKEL (reference sequence).

The table lists this clone with a few counts. This chain joins TRBV2 and TRBJ1-1; 8 bases agree with TRBD1. V gave up 4 bases and J gave up 4 bases; unmatched junction bases: 8. CDR3 size: 15 residues. Germline CDR1 reads SNHLY; CDR2 reads FYNNEI. Written as DNA, the CDR3 is TGTGCCAGCAGTGCGGCACAGGGGGTCCGCACTGAAGCTTTCTTT. This encodes CASSAAQGVRTEAFF.

This clone was observed a handful of times. This chain connects TRBV28 to TRBJ1-1; D is ambiguous. From germline, CDR1 is MDHEN and CDR2 SYDVKM. Trimming removed 4 bases at V and 11 bases at J, with 17 bases between. The CDR3 loop spans 13 amino acids. CDR3 residues: CASSSGRRSHAFF. The CDR3 DNA reads as TGTGCCAGCAGTTCGGGGAGGAGGAGTCACGCTTTCTTT.

This clone was recorded once. The chain employs TRBV2 and TRBJ1-1, with TRBD1 identical over 9 bases. The germline V gene encodes CDR1 SNHLY and CDR2 FYNNEI. CDR3 length: 12 residues. V lost 5 bases to trimming and J lost 11 bases; unmatched junction nucleotides: 6. The CDR3 region is CASSPTGGRAFF. CDR3 bases: TGTGCCAGCAGTCCCACAGGGGGCCGGGCTTTCTTT.

The chain uses TRBV4-2 and TRBJ2-1; the D gene is possibly TRBD1 (6 bases). Germline CDR1 reads LGHNA; CDR2 reads YNFKEQ. V was clipped by 1 base and J by 7 bases, with 14 bases between them. CDR3 length equals 15 residues. CDR3 in DNA: TGTGCCAGCAGCCAAGGAGGGACGAGGGGGAATGAGCAGTTCTTC. It is translated as CASSQGGTRGNEQFF.

The DNA of the CDR3 is TGTGCCAGCAGCCTACCGCCCGCCGACAGGGGGTCCACTGAAGCTTTCTTT. Its translation: CASSLPPADRGSTEAFF. The chain combines TRBV7-9 with TRBJ1-1, with 9 bases fitting TRBD1. The CDR3 is 17 amino acids. From germline, CDR1 is SEHNR and CDR2 FQNEAQ (reference sequence). Trimming cost V 5 bases and J 4 bases; bases outside gene matches: 14.

The V gene is TRBV6-5, the J gene TRBJ1-2; 10 bases are a match to TRBD1. CDR3 length: 15 residues. Germline loops: CDR1 MNHEY, CDR2 SVGAGI. J gave up 4 bases and V 5 bases, and 7 bases lay outside the gene matches. The CDR3 region is CASSTPTGGIYGYTF. CDR3 nucleotide sequence: TGTGCCAGCAGTACGCCGACAGGGGGCATCTATGGCTACACCTTC.

The chain has TRBV27 and TRBJ1-1; 9 bases map to TRBD1. This CDR3 spans 15 amino acids. Trimming took 8 bases from V and 3 from J; bases not matched to a gene: 10. CDR1 and CDR2 from the germline V gene are MNHEY and SMNVEV (reference sequence). This CDR3 is CASSDRGTWDTEAFF. Here the CDR3 DNA reads TGTGCCAGCTCGGACAGGGGCACATGGGACACTGAAGCTTTCTTT.

This clone was seen only a few times. In DNA, the CDR3 is TGCAGCGCTACGACTAGCGAGCGCCAGTACTTC. This codes for CSATTSERQYF. The V gene is TRBV29-1, the J gene TRBJ2-5, with TRBD2 identical over 8 bases. This CDR3 has 11 amino acids. CDR1 and CDR2 (germline): SQVTM, ANQGSEA. V lost 7 bases, J lost 10 bases, and 8 bases stayed unmatched.